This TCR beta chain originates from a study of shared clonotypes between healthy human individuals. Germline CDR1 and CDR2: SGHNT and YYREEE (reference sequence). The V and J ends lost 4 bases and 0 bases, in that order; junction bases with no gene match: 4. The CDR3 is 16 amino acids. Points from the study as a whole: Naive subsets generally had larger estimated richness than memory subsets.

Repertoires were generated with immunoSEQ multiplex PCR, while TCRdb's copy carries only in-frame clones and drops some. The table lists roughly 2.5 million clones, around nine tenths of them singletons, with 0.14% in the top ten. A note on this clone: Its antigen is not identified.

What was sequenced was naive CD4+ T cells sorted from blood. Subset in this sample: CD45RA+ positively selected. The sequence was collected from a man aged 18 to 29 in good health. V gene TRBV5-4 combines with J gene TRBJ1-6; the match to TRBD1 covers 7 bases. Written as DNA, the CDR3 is TGTGCCAGCAGCCTGGACAGGTTCTCCTATAATTCACCCCTCCACTTT. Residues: CASSLDRFSYNSPLHF.